This T cell receptor (beta chain) was sequenced during a study of cytomegalovirus exposure and HLA in healthy donors (TCRdb year 2017). The study in broad terms: According to an earlier analysis of several hundred of the donors, 150 million to 200 million T cells yielded roughly 100 million unique TCR beta sequences and about 300 Gb of sequence data. On average, roughly 240,000 unique TCR beta nucleotide sequences were sequenced per donor among several hundred genotyped donors of the cohort, with 15% to 20% of those sequences being non-productive. Of the approximately 400 genotyped donors, 80% to 90% were placed in the genetic ancestry cluster associated with self-reported Caucasian donors. Rather than drawing on any new phenotypic data, the later analysis identified candidate immune exposures from TCR beta sequences and the way those sequences occurred across donors. An earlier analysis of roughly 580 of the donors used high-throughput TCR beta sequencing to judge whether each TCR beta V gene segment behaved as functional or pseudogenic. Class I and class II HLA loci were covered by the typing at four-digit resolution. Along with the roughly 710-subject first cohort, a separate validation cohort of more than 90 different subjects was used. Because of strong linkage in the cohort, roughly five DR-DQ haplotypes were treated as single units for association and clustering. Typing coverage varied by locus: about 620-630 donors for A, B, C, DRB1 and DQB1; around 560 for DQA1; about 600 for DPA1; roughly 470 for DPB1. All discovery cohort repertoires had been generated on a single sequencing platform. Donor age, sex, ethnicity and CMV serostatus were collected together with the repertoire data. A later genetic analysis took genome-wide SNP genotypes for about 55% of the roughly 700 donors and used that subset as a discovery cohort. The study aimed to test whether cataloging public T cell receptors could reveal signatures of past pathogen exposure. The T cell repertoires of several hundred subjects were profiled by immunosequencing and related to cytomegalovirus serostatus. A later analysis re-analyzed previously published TCR beta repertoires from roughly 630 donors and added high-resolution HLA genotyping to study TCR occurrence patterns. The study combined high-throughput TCR immunosequencing, statistical association of individual TCRs with disease status, and machine learning to predict cytomegalovirus infection status. About 300 gigabases of sequencing data and tens of millions of unique TCR sequences were included in an early release covering about 620 HLA-typed donors.

Notes on this clone: There is no known antigen for this receptor. No much larger clone is present one base from it, and per-base qualities are unavailable.

Library creation used the immunoSEQ multiplex PCR assay. For the multiplex PCR, a mixture combining 60 forward primers for TCR Vbeta segments and 13 reverse primers for TCR Jbeta segments was used. The CDR3 region of rearranged TCR beta genes was amplified from genomic DNA by a multiplex PCR assay. The amplified TCR beta libraries were sequenced on the Illumina HiSeq System as 87-base-pair reads. The original pipeline was this. In a later analysis, 77 million or so unique TCR beta chains were counted across the approximately 640 repertoires, and roughly 10 million of these chains were shared by at least two donors. To remove PCR and sequencing errors, raw reads were error-corrected and collapsed into unique sequences using a nearest-neighbor algorithm that merged closely related sequences. To assign V, D and J gene segments, CDR3 sequences were aligned to IMGT reference sequences. For a sequence to be retained, at least a six-nucleotide match to both a V gene segment and a J gene segment was required. A rearrangement counted as productive if the CDR3 had no stop codons and remained in frame with V and J, and every other rearrangement counted as non-productive. CDR3 was defined according to IMGT convention as the region running from the second conserved V-encoded cysteine to the conserved J-encoded phenylalanine. The earlier analysis of approximately 590 of the donors excluded any sequence lacking an unambiguous match to a single V gene segment. An earlier analysis of several hundred of the donors called V segments functional above 56.7% productive rearrangements and segregating when the between-donor standard deviation exceeded 5%. A statistical classification framework was developed to diagnose cytomegalovirus status using the catalog of TCR beta chain sequences. In a later analysis, TCR nucleotide sequences were compared against IMGT/GENE-DB human TR gene sequences so that V and J genes could be assigned. A later analysis assigned CDR3 sequences and most-parsimonious VDJ recombination scenarios with the TCRdist pipeline. A later analysis defined each TCR beta chain by its CDR3 amino acid sequence plus V-gene family, and excluded reads lacking a unique V-gene family. In a later analysis, 500 to 650 highly shared, low-generation-probability nucleotide sequences were removed to address suspected cross-contamination and a sequencing artifact. In a later analysis, a clonal expansion index was calculated for each public chain from normalized within-repertoire ranks of inferred template counts. A later analysis computed generation probabilities with a VDJ recombination model fitted to out-of-frame rearrangements, and checked the results against IGoR. A later analysis scored TCR-TCR, TCR-HLA and TCR-CMV co-occurrence with hypergeometric tests, applying a repertoire-size bias correction to TCR pairs. To estimate false discovery rates, a later analysis permuted the HLA or CMV assignments 20 times. In a later analysis, co-occurring TCRs were grouped using DBSCAN, with TCRdist sequence similarity added in when clustering inside HLA-allele-positive subsets. Co-occurrence clustering excluded repertoires with fewer than 30,000 or more than 120,000 public chains, plus five with anomalous nucleotide sharing. Here the immuneACCESS table is served through TCRdb, limited to in-frame sequences with V and J called. Missing clones are a known gap in these copies; in checked studies unresolved V genes cover under half, and the rest lacks a known reason. Clonal size and the V and J genes are those of that table, whereas D and trimming came from the DNA. Here the sample has 200,000 or so clones; around 81% occur a single time. The ten top clones hold around 2% of the sample.

Spanning cysteine to phenylalanine, the CDR3 consists of 14 amino acids. Kept here is only the CDR3 DNA, which spans 42 bases and is read in frame from base 1. V ends up 3 bases short and J 5 bases short, with an unmatched junction base count of 6. From a lookup of the germline V gene, CDR1 and CDR2 are SNHLY and FYNNEI. The cohort consisted of 600 to 700 healthy bone marrow donors. At the time of sampling, every cohort member was nominally healthy, though immune exposures that went unrecorded were likely present. The donor tested CMV seropositive, placing the donor among the 250 to 300 seropositive members of the cohort. Each donor provided a peripheral blood sample, and peripheral blood mononuclear cells were used for TCR beta sequencing. The Qiagen DNeasy Blood Extraction Kit was used to extract genomic DNA from the blood cell samples. Points the paper makes about the study in general: The only immune exposure information available for the cohort was CMV serostatus. A later analysis reported that several top co-occurrence clusters appeared linked to parvovirus B19, influenza, CMV and Epstein-Barr virus. In both the original and validation cohorts, the classifier was reported to diagnose cytomegalovirus status with high specificity and sensitivity. The cohort was sequenced for TCR beta chains only, and without alpha or paired-chain data the features that could be detected were limited. A later genetic analysis reported fewer N-insertions in productive TCRs among donors in an Asian-associated ancestry cluster than the roughly 700-donor mean. A group of highly shared sequence variants was considered likely to be a technical artifact of the sequencing pipeline. In an earlier analysis of about 540 of the donors, most TCR beta V segments were observed in productive rearrangements about 90% or about 30% of the time, broadly matching IMGT annotations. When HLA alleles, especially DR and DQ, strongly co-occurred, TCR associations were difficult to assign to individual alleles. In the study, about 150 TCR beta chains were listed as associated with cytomegalovirus. A later analysis found that HLA-associated TCR beta chains were more clonally expanded and had lower generation probabilities than equally common non-associated chains. Because counts were too low, 15 to 20 rarely observed V segments, including chromosome 9 orphons, were excluded from the earlier analysis of about 500 of the donors. Linkage disequilibrium might explain the correlated functional status among segregating V segments, but an unknown experimental factor could not be excluded. Some IMGT-functional V segments, including TRBV6-2 and TRBV6-3, could not be told apart with the 87-base-pair reads, so those segments were excluded. The authors suggested that the approach could potentially be extended to other disease states and immunological phenotypes. A few of the identified cytomegalovirus-associated TCR beta chains were confirmed in vitro to be specific for cytomegalovirus antigens. While some public TCRs were present in many individuals, most TCR sequences turned up only very rarely across donors. Presence/absence analyses assumed roughly uniform sequencing depth across donors, an assumption that may not hold. A further reported finding was that TCR beta sequences accurately predicted the HLA-A and HLA-B alleles for most subjects in the first cohort. Specific HLA alleles were associated with over 15,000 TCR beta sequences at a false discovery rate of 0.05 in a later analysis. V-gene and J-gene trimming of TCR beta chains was associated with a missense DCLRE1C variant in a later genetic analysis, and the association was replicated in an independent cohort. In a later analysis, TCR association rates were found to vary across HLA loci, with the most associated TCRs seen for DRB1 alleles and the fewest for HLA-C alleles. HLA typing was unavailable for some donors at each locus, so association tests used only the typed subset. According to a later analysis, most CMV-associated TCR beta chains appeared to be HLA-restricted, and the HLA associations seemed to be driven largely by CMV exposure.

The receptor was isolated from a woman aged 18-29 years in good health and CMV-seropositive. Recombination joined TRBV2 with TRBJ2-7, and 8 bases in between align with TRBD1. Sequencing was performed on PBMCs. The DNA sequence is given as TGTGCCAGCAGTGATGCCAGGGGGCTTCACGAGCAGTACTTC. Its protein is CASSDARGLHEQYF. Extended through the reference TRBV2 and TRBJ2-7 proteins, this CDR3 yields the full variable domain: EPEVTQTPSHQVTQMGQEVILRCVPISNHLYFYWYRQILGQKVEFLVSFYNNEISEKSEIFDDQFSVERPDGSNFTLKIRSTKLEDSAMYFCASSDARGLHEQYFGPGTRLTVT.